The 30 T cell receptor beta chains below come from one sample, sequenced in a study of blood T cell repertoires in COVID-19. This table comes from immunoSEQ multiplex PCR, and its TCRdb copy is limited to in-frame clones, with some not included. In the table there are about 80,000 clones, 65% to 85% of which are singletons. Sequencing was carried out using peripheral blood. These receptors were obtained from a man aged 65 to 85 with active or convalescent COVID-19.

The genes are TRBV28 and TRBJ1-1; D not resolved. The germline V gene encodes CDR1 MDHEN and CDR2 SYDVKM. CDR3 length: 14 amino acids. Trimming took 6 bases from V and 6 from J, leaving 17 bases between them. CDR3 loop: CASSSEEVWAEAFF. The DNA for the CDR3 is TGTGCCAGCAGCTCAGAAGAGGTATGGGCTGAAGCTTTCTTT.

The chain recombines TRBV10-3 with TRBJ1-1; D gene unclear. Looked up from germline, CDR1 is ENHRY and CDR2 is SYGVKD. Trimming removed 7 bases from V and 3 bases from J, with 15 bases in between. This CDR3 is 14 amino acids long. The CDR3 sequence: CAIKAVGRDTEAFF. The CDR3 DNA is TGTGCCATCAAGGCGGTGGGGAGGGACACTGAAGCTTTCTTT.

This chain uses TRBV3-1 (or the pseudogene TRBV3-2) with TRBJ2-7, with 8 bases aligning to TRBD2. V was clipped by 4 bases and J by 3 bases; unmatched bases: 5. The CDR3 sequence is 14 residues long. Germline CDR1 LGHDT, CDR2 YNNKEL (reference sequence). CDR3 sequence: CASSLGTSVYEQYF. The CDR3 DNA reads as TGTGCCAGCAGCCTTGGGACTAGTGTCTACGAGCAGTACTTC.

V and J are TRBV10-3 and TRBJ1-1; 7 bases are a match to TRBD1. CDR1 and CDR2 (germline): ENHRY, SYGVKD. The length of the CDR3 is 12 residues. After removal of 9 bases from V and 3 bases from J, the junction contained 4 bases not matched to a gene. CDR3 in amino acids: CAIGGIDTEAFF. The CDR3 DNA follows: TGTGCCATAGGGGGCATTGACACTGAAGCTTTCTTT.

CDR3 nucleotides: TGTGCCAGCAGCTATGGGCAGGATAATTCACCCCTCCACTTT. Protein sequence: CASSYGQDNSPLHF. V usage is TRBV7-6 and J usage is TRBJ1-6; unclear D gene. Germline CDR1 SGHVS, CDR2 FNYEAQ. Trimming took off 4 bases at V and 5 bases at J, with 9 bases between the two ends. This CDR3 contains 14 residues.

This CDR3 is CASSYLQGDNQPQHF. CDR3 coding DNA: TGTGCCAGCAGTTATTTACAGGGAGACAATCAGCCCCAGCATTTT. The chain employs TRBV6-6 and TRBJ1-5; D possibly corresponds to TRBD1 (6 bases). Trimming took off 3 bases at V and 3 bases at J, with 12 bases between the two ends. From germline, CDR1 is MNHNY and CDR2 SVGAGI (reference sequence). This CDR3 contains 15 residues.

The table lists this clone with a count of one. The chain couples TRBV28 to TRBJ2-3; 8 positions agree with TRBD2. The germline CDR1 and CDR2 sequences are MDHEN and SYDVKM. The CDR3 is 17 amino acids. Trimming took 1 base from V and 0 from J; bases not matched to a gene: 6. The CDR3 sequence is CASSLFSGGDSTDTQYF. In DNA, the CDR3 is TGTGCCAGCAGTTTATTCTCGGGGGGGGACAGCACAGATACGCAGTATTTT.

The chain combines TRBV2 with TRBJ2-3, with a tentative D call TRBD2 (6 bases). V shed 4 bases and J shed 0 bases, with 11 bases lying between them. Germline V gene lookup returns CDR1 SNHLY and CDR2 FYNNEI. The CDR3 is 15 amino acids. The chain's CDR3 is CASSVLGTSTDTQYF. In DNA, the CDR3 is TGTGCCAGCAGTGTTCTGGGGACTAGCACAGATACGCAGTATTTT.

This clone was seen a handful of times. The gene calls are TRBV6-5 and TRBJ1-2, with TRBD1 matching 8 bases. After removal of 6 bases from V and 7 bases from J, the junction contained 10 bases not matched to a gene. The CDR3 covers 14 residues. Germline CDR1 and CDR2: MNHEY and SVGAGI. This chain's CDR3 is CASRLLGQGFGYTF. As DNA, the CDR3 is TGTGCCAGCAGACTACTCGGACAGGGCTTTGGCTACACCTTC.

The chain uses TRBV27 and TRBJ2-5, with a weak D call TRBD1 (6 bases). This CDR3 has 19 amino acids. Germline assignment: CDR1 MNHEY and CDR2 SMNVEV (reference sequence). The V gene lost 0 bases and the J gene lost 0 bases, with 20 bases spanning the gap. The CDR3, as DNA: TGTGCCAGCAGTTTATCGACGGGTCTTGGCTCAGGGGACCAAGAGACCCAGTACTTC. It specifies CASSLSTGLGSGDQETQYF.

The V call is TRBV27, the J call TRBJ2-3; tentatively, D is TRBD1 (6 bases). V shed 9 bases and J shed 5 bases, with 12 bases lying between them. There are 12 residues in the CDR3. The V gene's germline CDR1 is MNHEY and CDR2 SMNVEV (reference sequence). CDR3 coding DNA: TGTGCCAGTATGACAGGTTTAGATACGCAGTATTTT. Translating it yields CASMTGLDTQYF.

The chain is built from TRBV5-4 and TRBJ1-1, with no clear D. V was cut by 0 bases and J by 7 bases, with 7 bases left in between. Germline CDR1 SGHNT, CDR2 YYREEE (reference sequence). The CDR3 is 12 residues long. For the CDR3, the DNA is TGTGCCAGCAGCTTGGTGTACGGTGAAGCTTTCTTT. Its translation is CASSLVYGEAFF.

The gene calls are TRBV29-1 and TRBJ2-7, with TRBD2 as a possible D gene (5 bases). The germline CDR1 and CDR2 sequences are SQVTM and ANQGSEA. The CDR3 is 12 amino acids. The V gene lost 3 bases and the J gene lost 5 bases, with 11 bases spanning the gap. CDR3 sequence: CSVEFGVDEQYF. As DNA, the CDR3 is TGCAGCGTTGAGTTCGGGGTGGACGAGCAGTACTTC.

This chain connects TRBV9 to TRBJ2-5, with 10 bases lining up with TRBD1. The CDR3 runs to 15 residues. The germline gives CDR1 SGDLS, CDR2 YYNGEE. Trimming took 4 bases from V and 5 from J; bases not matched to a gene: 8. The CDR3, as DNA: TGTGCCAGCAGCCTAAGGGGACAGGGGAGGGAGACCCAGTACTTC. Protein product: CASSLRGQGRETQYF.

The J gene is TRBJ2-1, the V gene TRBV5-1; 11 nucleotides align to TRBD2. The CDR3 has 15 amino acids. J gave up 8 bases and V 7 bases, and 11 bases lay outside the gene matches. Per the germline V gene, CDR1 is SGHRS and CDR2 is YFSETQ. The CDR3 sequence: CASGGSGGAWDEQFF. CDR3 bases: TGCGCCAGCGGAGGTAGCGGGGGGGCCTGGGATGAGCAGTTCTTC.

This rearrangement joins TRBV10-3 to TRBJ1-2; 7 bases map to TRBD1. The germline V gene has CDR1 ENHRY and CDR2 SYGVKD. The ends lost 4 bases at V and 8 bases at J; junction bases unmatched: 7. This CDR3 is built from 13 residues. The CDR3 nucleotides are TGTGCCATCAGTGGACAGGGAAGAAGGGGCTACACCTTC. Its protein is CAISGQGRRGYTF.

The chain has TRBV5-6 and TRBJ1-1; 7 bases agree with TRBD1. The V gene's germline CDR1 is SGHDT and CDR2 YYEEEE. J lost 8 bases, V lost 4 bases, and 11 bases had no gene match. The CDR3 totals 14 residues. The CDR3 region is CASSILHPGQEAFF. CDR3 nucleotides: TGTGCCAGCAGCATCCTGCACCCGGGACAGGAAGCTTTCTTT. Full variable domain (missing parts from reference TRBV5-6 and TRBJ1-1): DAGVTQSPTHLIKTRGQQVTLRCSPKSGHDTVSWYQQALGQGPQFIFQYYEEEERQRGNFPDRFSGHQFPNYSSELNVNALLLGDSALYLCASSILHPGQEAFFGQGTRLTVV.

V usage is TRBV6-5 and J usage is TRBJ1-2; D might be TRBD1 (5 bases). The ends were cut back, 6 bases at V and 3 bases at J, with 11 bases in the middle. The CDR3 is made up of 13 amino acids. Germline-derived CDR1 and CDR2 are MNHEY and SVGAGI. Written as DNA, the CDR3 is TGTGCCAGCAGCAGGGTTGAAGACTATGGCTACACCTTC. Its protein is CASSRVEDYGYTF.

This clone was seen once. CDR3 region: CATRGQETQYF. The DNA for the CDR3 is TGTGCCACTAGGGGCCAAGAGACCCAGTACTTC. V and J are TRBV2 and TRBJ2-5; TRBD1 is a possible D gene (5 bases). Germline-derived CDR1 and CDR2 are SNHLY and FYNNEI. V lost 10 bases to trimming and J lost 1 base, with 7 bases between them. The CDR3 has 11 residues.

This clone occurred once. The chain couples TRBV11-2 to TRBJ2-7; TRBD2 matches 9 bases. V gave up 2 bases and J gave up 2 bases; unmatched junction bases: 13. This CDR3 spans 18 amino acids. From germline, CDR1 is SGHAT and CDR2 FQNNGV. CDR3 protein: CASSLSASAGGLPYEQYF. DNA for the CDR3: TGTGCCAGCAGCTTATCGGCGTCAGCGGGGGGCCTCCCCTACGAGCAGTACTTC.

V usage is TRBV6-5 and J usage is TRBJ1-4, with 7 positions matching TRBD1. CDR3 length: 14 amino acids. With V trimmed by 6 bases and J by 3 bases, 4 bases remained unmatched. Per germline, CDR1 MNHEY and CDR2 SVGAGI. As DNA, the CDR3 is TGTGCCAGCAGGGTACAGGGGCCTAATGAAAAACTGTTTTTT. Protein: CASRVQGPNEKLFF.

The chain combines TRBV6-5 with TRBJ1-3, with 7 bases that match TRBD1. The J segment lost 0 bases and the V segment lost 10 bases, leaving 6 bases of the junction unmatched. The germline V gene encodes CDR1 MNHEY and CDR2 SVGAGI. The length of the CDR3 is 14 residues. The CDR3 sequence is CATRDSLSGNTIYF. CDR3 DNA: TGTGCCACCCGGGACAGCCTCTCTGGAAACACCATATATTTT.

The V and J genes are TRBV28 and TRBJ1-5, with no clear D. The V gene's germline CDR1 is MDHEN and CDR2 SYDVKM. The germline V and J ends were trimmed by 10 bases and 6 bases, with 10 bases remaining between them. CDR3 length equals 11 residues. The CDR3 region has the DNA TGTGCCAACGGGTTGGGTCAGCCCCAGCATTTT. It encodes CANGLGQPQHF.

This rearrangement joins TRBV30 to TRBJ1-3; D ambiguous. V lost 4 bases, J lost 0 bases, and 10 bases lay in between. The length of the CDR3 is 14 residues. CDR1 and CDR2 (germline): GTSNPN, SVGIG (reference sequence). The CDR3 DNA follows: TGTGCCTGGACCCCCCTAATCTCTGGAAACACCATATATTTT. Translating gives CAWTPLISGNTIYF.

In its sample, this clone was seen once. This chain uses TRBV7-8 with TRBJ2-5, with no clear D. The V and J ends lost 6 bases and 5 bases respectively, with 19 bases between them. Germline V lookup: CDR1 SGHVS, CDR2 FQNEAQ. The CDR3 consists of 15 residues. The CDR3 coding sequence is TGTGCCAGCAGTCGCACTACCCAGATCGGGGAGACCCAGTACTTC. Its translation is CASSRTTQIGETQYF.

The chain uses TRBV18 and TRBJ2-1; 8 bases are a match to TRBD2. Trimming at V came to 3 bases and at J to 8 bases, leaving 9 bases not matched to a gene. Germline V CDR1 and CDR2: KGHSH, LQKENI. The CDR3 loop spans 15 amino acids. The CDR3 bases are TGTGCCAGCTCACCGGGGATAGCGGGGATAGATGAGCAGTTCTTC. This translates into CASSPGIAGIDEQFF. Looking up the rest from reference TRBV18 and TRBJ2-1 gives the full variable domain: NAGVMQNPRHLVRRRGQEARLRCSPMKGHSHVYWYRQLPEEGLKFMVYLQKENIIDESGMPKERFSAEFPKEGPSILRIQQVVRGDSAAYFCASSPGIAGIDEQFFGPGTRLTVL.

This chain uses TRBV6-5 with TRBJ2-1; 7 bases agree with TRBD1. V lost 7 bases, J lost 3 bases, and 6 bases stayed unmatched. Looked up from germline, CDR1 is MNHEY and CDR2 is SVGAGI. The length of the CDR3 is 14 residues. The CDR3 DNA follows: TGTGCCAGCAATAACCGGGACAGCTACAATGAGCAGTTCTTC. Residues: CASNNRDSYNEQFF.

The genes are TRBV5-1 and TRBJ2-5; possible D gene TRBD2, 5 bases. CDR3 length: 13 residues. Germline V gene data show CDR1 as SGHRS and CDR2 as YFSETQ. V was shortened by 0 bases and J by 5 bases, with 8 bases between the two germline ends. DNA of the CDR3: TGCGCCAGCAGCTTGGCCGGGGTTGAGACCCAGTACTTC. Protein product: CASSLAGVETQYF.

V gene TRBV5-1 combines with J gene TRBJ1-5; D possibly corresponds to TRBD1 (5 bases). CDR3 length: 15 residues. Trimming cost V 4 bases and J 0 bases, with 11 bases left between them. The germline CDR1 and CDR2 sequences are SGHRS and YFSETQ. The CDR3 coding sequence is TGCGCCAGCAGCCTTCAGGGTGATAGCAATCAGCCCCAGCATTTT. This encodes CASSLQGDSNQPQHF.

V is TRBV28 and J is TRBJ1-4; the D gene is possibly TRBD1 (6 bases). V lost 2 bases, J lost 0 bases, and 10 bases lay in between. The CDR3 is 16 residues long. Germline V gene sequence: CDR1 MDHEN, CDR2 SYDVKM. For the CDR3, the DNA is TGTGCCAGCAGTTTAATGGGGGCAGCAACTAATGAAAAACTGTTTTTT. This codes for CASSLMGAATNEKLFF.